The rows below give T cell receptor beta chains drawn from one sample of a study of multiple sclerosis patients with progressive multifocal leukoencephalopathy. Sequencing used immunoSEQ multiplex PCR; TCRdb keeps in-frame clones, though not all of them. The sample holds some 28,000 clones, around 85% seen once. The sample consisted of PBMCs, taken from a patient treated with natalizumab. All receptors derive from a woman in her 30s with progressive multifocal leukoencephalopathy. Each CDR3 is given with its conserved first and last residue. D genes are given only for firm matches. Only part of the rows carry a size: once, few, many, or a class if the clone is expanded.

j_call clone_size v_call d_call cdr3_nt cdr3_aa
TRBJ2-3 NA TRBV13 TRBD2 TGTGCCAGCAGTCGACTAGCGGCTTATAGCACAGATACGCAGTATTTT CASSRLAAYSTDTQYF
TRBJ2-3 once TRBV4-2 TRBD2 TGTGCCAGCAGCCAAGATAATCTAGCGGGGGATAGCACAGATACGCAGTATTTT CASSQDNLAGDSTDTQYF
TRBJ1-1 NA TRBV6-5 TRBD1 TGTGCCTATCCCGTGGACAGGGCTGAAGCTTTCTTT CAYPVDRAEAFF
TRBJ2-3 NA TRBV4-3 TRBD2 TGCGCCAGCAGCCAAGACTTCGGGGGGGAGACAGATACGCAGTATTTT CASSQDFGGETDTQYF
TRBJ2-3 NA TRBV29-1 NA TGCAGCGTTGATGCGGAAATTAGCACAGATACGCAGTATTTT CSVDAEISTDTQYF
TRBJ2-5 NA TRBV7-9 TRBD1 TGTGCCAGCAGCGCACGGGACAGGGGGCCTCGTGAGCAGTACTTC CASSARDRGPREQYF
TRBJ2-3 NA TRBV6-1 NA TGTGCCAGCAGTGAGAGATCCGGGGCACAGGCGGTAGATACGCAGTATTTT CASSERSGAQAVDTQYF
TRBJ2-3 NA TRBV6-1 TRBD2 TGTGCCAGCAGTGCGACTAGCGGGGGCACAGATACGCAGTATTTT CASSATSGGTDTQYF
TRBJ2-2 NA TRBV28 NA TGTGCCAGCAGTTCGATAGGGGGAACCGGGGAGCTGTTTTTT CASSSIGGTGELFF
TRBJ2-3 NA TRBV30 TRBD2 TGTGCCTGGAGTTTACTAGCGGGGGTTGGCACAGATACGCAGTATTTT CAWSLLAGVGTDTQYF
TRBJ1-6 NA TRBV2 NA TGTGCCAGCAGTCAAGAGGGGATCGACGGCAATTCACCCCTCCACTTT CASSQEGIDGNSPLHF
TRBJ1-1 few TRBV7-8 NA TGTGCCAGCAGCTTAGAATATCCGGGGGCTGAAGCTTTCTTT CASSLEYPGAEAFF
TRBJ2-5 NA TRBV5-1 TRBD2 TGCGCCAGCCAAAACAGCGGGATAGTCCAAGAGACCCAGTACTTC CASQNSGIVQETQYF
TRBJ2-1 NA TRBV7-9 NA TGTGCCAGCAGCTTGTTGGCAGGGGGGAGCTCCTACAATGAGCAGTTCTTC CASSLLAGGSSYNEQFF
TRBJ2-2 few TRBV6-5 NA TGTGCCAGCAGAATCCCGGGCGCCACCGGGGAGCTGTTTTTT CASRIPGATGELFF
TRBJ1-1 NA TRBV14 NA TGTGCCAGCAGCTACAGGGACTGGGGCATGAACACTGAAGCTTTCTTT CASSYRDWGMNTEAFF
TRBJ1-1 NA TRBV30 NA TGTGCCTGGAGGGAAAACAGGAACACTGAAGCTTTCTTT CAWRENRNTEAFF
TRBJ1-3 medium-sized TRBV7-8 TRBD1 TGTGCCAGCAGCTGGACCCAGGGGGCCGGAAACACCATATATTTT CASSWTQGAGNTIYF
TRBJ2-7 NA TRBV2 NA TGTGCCAGCACCCTATTTCGGGACTCAGGCGAGCAGTACTTC CASTLFRDSGEQYF
TRBJ1-2 NA TRBV5-8 NA TGTGCCAGCAGAGTTACAGGGAGCCAGTATGGCTACACCTTC CASRVTGSQYGYTF
TRBJ1-5 NA TRBV5-5 NA TGTGCCAGCAGCTCGACAGTGTATAGCAATCAGCCCCAGCATTTT CASSSTVYSNQPQHF
TRBJ1-1 NA TRBV7-6 TRBD1 TGTGCCAGCAGCTTCGGGACAGGGGGAACTGAAGCTTTCTTT CASSFGTGGTEAFF
TRBJ1-1 NA TRBV10-1 NA TGCGCCAGCAGTGCCGGGCCCCGGAGCGCTGAAGCTTTCTTT CASSAGPRSAEAFF
TRBJ2-1 few TRBV5-6 NA TGTGCCAGCAGCTTGCCCAGGGAGGGGGACAATGAGCAGTTCTTC CASSLPREGDNEQFF
TRBJ1-1 NA TRBV5-1 TRBD1 TGCGCCAGCAGCGAACAGGGGGCAGGGGAAGCTTTCTTT CASSEQGAGEAFF
TRBJ2-6 once TRBV2 NA TGTGCCAGCAGTGGCGAAGCTGGGGCCAACGTCCTGACTTTC CASSGEAGANVLTF
TRBJ1-3 NA TRBV5-4 TRBD1 TGTGCCAGCAGCTTATTCGGACAGGGCCCCGGGGGGGACACCATATATTTT CASSLFGQGPGGDTIYF
TRBJ2-7 NA TRBV19 NA TGTGCCAGTAGTATAAGCCAGCGGCATCCCTACGAGCAGTACTTC CASSISQRHPYEQYF
TRBJ2-1 NA TRBV19 NA TGTGCCAGTAATCAACAGGGAAATGAGCAGTTCTTC CASNQQGNEQFF